The TCR beta chain described here comes from a study of shared clonotypes between healthy human individuals. Overall study findings and caveats: Estimated richness values were generally larger in naive subsets than in memory subsets. Non-shared clonotypes showed lower generation probabilities than clonotypes common to all four donors. It was the few donors that limited the genetic and exposure-history diversity represented.

Only in-frame clones appear in the TCRdb table, and some are missing; sequencing was by immunoSEQ multiplex PCR. The sample consists of nearly 1,000,000 clones, less than 85% of them appearing once. In its sample, this clone was seen a few times. Its antigen is undetermined. Participating donors were healthy, HIV-negative adults free of recent acute infections or vaccinations. Trimming left V 0 bases short and J 5 bases short, with 14 bases between. This CDR3 contains 15 residues. CDR1 is LGHNT, CDR2 FRNRAP, per germline. This receptor was obtained from a man aged 18 to 30 in good health. The rearrangement links TRBV12-5 to TRBJ2-7, with a possible D match to TRBD1 (6 bases). The sample was memory CD4+ T cells sorted from blood. The subset here: CD45RA-negative fraction. The CDR3 spells CASGLVLGHPDEQYF. The CDR3 bases are TGTGCTAGTGGTTTGGTACTGGGACATCCGGACGAGCAGTACTTC.